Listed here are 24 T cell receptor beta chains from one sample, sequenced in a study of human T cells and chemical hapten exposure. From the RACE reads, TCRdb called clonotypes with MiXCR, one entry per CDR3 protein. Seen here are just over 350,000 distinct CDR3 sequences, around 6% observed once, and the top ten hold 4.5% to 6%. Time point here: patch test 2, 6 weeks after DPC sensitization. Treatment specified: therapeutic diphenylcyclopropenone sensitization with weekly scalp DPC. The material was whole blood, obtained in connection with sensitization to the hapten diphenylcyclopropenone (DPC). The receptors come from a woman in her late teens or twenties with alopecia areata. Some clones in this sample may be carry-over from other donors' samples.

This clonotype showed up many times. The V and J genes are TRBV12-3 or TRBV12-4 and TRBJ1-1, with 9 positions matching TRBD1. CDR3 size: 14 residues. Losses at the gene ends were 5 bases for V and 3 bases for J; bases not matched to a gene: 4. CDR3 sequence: CASSINRGHTEAFF. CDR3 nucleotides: TGTGCCAGCAGTATCAACAGGGGGCACACTGAAGCTTTCTTT.

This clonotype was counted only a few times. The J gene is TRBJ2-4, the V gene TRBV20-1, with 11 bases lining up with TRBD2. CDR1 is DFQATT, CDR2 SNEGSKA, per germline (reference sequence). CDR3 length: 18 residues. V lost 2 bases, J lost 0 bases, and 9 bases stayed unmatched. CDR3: CSARLLAGGDLAKNIQYF. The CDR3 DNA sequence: TGCAGTGCTAGACTGCTAGCGGGGGGCGACCTAGCCAAAAACATTCAGTACTTC.

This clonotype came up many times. As DNA, the CDR3 is TGTGCCAGCAGCCAAGACGGGGTTAGCAATCAGCCCCAGCATTTT. This encodes CASSQDGVSNQPQHF. This chain joins TRBV3-1 and TRBJ1-5; D gene uncertain. Deletions cut 0 bases from V and 0 bases from J, with 6 bases between. The CDR3 totals 15 residues. CDR1 LGHDT and CDR2 YNNKEL come from the germline V gene (reference sequence).

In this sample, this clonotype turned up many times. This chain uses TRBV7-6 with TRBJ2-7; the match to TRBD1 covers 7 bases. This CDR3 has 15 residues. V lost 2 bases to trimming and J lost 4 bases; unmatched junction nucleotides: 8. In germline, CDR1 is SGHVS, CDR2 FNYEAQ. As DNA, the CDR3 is TGTGCCAGCAGCTTATCTTCAGGGGGTTTGTACGAGCAGTACTTC. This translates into CASSLSSGGLYEQYF.

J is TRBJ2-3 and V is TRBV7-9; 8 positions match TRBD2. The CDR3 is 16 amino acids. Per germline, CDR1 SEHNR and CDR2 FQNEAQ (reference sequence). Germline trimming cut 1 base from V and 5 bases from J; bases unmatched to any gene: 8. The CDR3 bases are TGTGCCAGCAGCTTAGACGGGACTAGGATCGGAGATACGCAGTATTTT. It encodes CASSLDGTRIGDTQYF.

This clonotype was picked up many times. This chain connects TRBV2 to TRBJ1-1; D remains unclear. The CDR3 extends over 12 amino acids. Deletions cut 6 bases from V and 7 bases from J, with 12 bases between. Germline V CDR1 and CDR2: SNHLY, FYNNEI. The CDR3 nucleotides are TGTGCCAGCAGAGGAGAACCTTATGAAGCTTTCTTT. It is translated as CASRGEPYEAFF.

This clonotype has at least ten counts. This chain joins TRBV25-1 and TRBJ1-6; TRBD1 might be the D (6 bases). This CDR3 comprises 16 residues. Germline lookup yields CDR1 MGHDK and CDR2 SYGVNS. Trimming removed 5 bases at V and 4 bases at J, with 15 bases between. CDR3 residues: CASSTVKQGYNSPLHF. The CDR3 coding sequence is TGTGCCAGCAGTACCGTCAAACAGGGATATAATTCACCCCTCCACTTT.

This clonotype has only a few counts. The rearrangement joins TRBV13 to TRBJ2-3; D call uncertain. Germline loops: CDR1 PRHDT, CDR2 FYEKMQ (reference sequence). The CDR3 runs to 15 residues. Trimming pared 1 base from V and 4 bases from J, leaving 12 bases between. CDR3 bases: TGTGCCAGCAGCTTAGAGGGTATCCGAGCAGATACGCAGTATTTT. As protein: CASSLEGIRADTQYF.

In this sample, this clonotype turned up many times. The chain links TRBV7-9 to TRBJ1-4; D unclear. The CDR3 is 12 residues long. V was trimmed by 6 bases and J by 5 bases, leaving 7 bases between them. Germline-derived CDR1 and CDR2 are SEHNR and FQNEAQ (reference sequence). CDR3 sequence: CASSLRNEKLFF. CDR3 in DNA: TGTGCCAGCAGTTTACGGAATGAAAAACTGTTTTTT.

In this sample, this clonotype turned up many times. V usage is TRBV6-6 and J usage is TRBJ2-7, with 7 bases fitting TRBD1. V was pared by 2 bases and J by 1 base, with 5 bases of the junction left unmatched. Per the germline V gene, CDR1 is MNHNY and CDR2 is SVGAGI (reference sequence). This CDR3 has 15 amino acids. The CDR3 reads CASSYVGTDSYEQYF. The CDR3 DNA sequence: TGTGCCAGCAGTTACGTCGGGACAGATTCCTACGAGCAGTACTTC.

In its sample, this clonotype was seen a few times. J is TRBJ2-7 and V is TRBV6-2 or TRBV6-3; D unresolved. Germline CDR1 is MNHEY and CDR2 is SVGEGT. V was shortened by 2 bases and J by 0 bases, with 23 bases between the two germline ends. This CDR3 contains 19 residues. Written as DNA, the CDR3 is TGTGCCAGCAGTTACCACATGACCGAATATCACTCCTCCTCCTACGAGCAGTACTTC. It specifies CASSYHMTEYHSSSYEQYF.

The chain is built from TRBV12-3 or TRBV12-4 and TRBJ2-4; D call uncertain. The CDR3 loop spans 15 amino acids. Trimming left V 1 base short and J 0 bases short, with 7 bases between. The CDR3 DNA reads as TGTGCCAGCAGTTTAGGGGTCCTAGCCAAAAACATTCAGTACTTC. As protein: CASSLGVLAKNIQYF.

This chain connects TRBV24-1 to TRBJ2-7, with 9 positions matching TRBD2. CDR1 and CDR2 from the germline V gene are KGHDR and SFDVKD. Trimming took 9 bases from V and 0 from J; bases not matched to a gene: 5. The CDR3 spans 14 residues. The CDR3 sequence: CATPGLASSYEQYF. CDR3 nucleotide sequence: TGTGCCACCCCCGGACTAGCGAGCTCCTACGAGCAGTACTTC.

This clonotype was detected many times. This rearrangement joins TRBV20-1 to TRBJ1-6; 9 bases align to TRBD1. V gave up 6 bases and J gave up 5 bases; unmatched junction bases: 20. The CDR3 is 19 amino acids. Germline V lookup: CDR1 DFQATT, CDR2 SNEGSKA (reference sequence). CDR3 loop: CSAGRIQGAYFPDNSPLHF. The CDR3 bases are TGCAGTGCCGGGAGGATACAGGGGGCGTATTTTCCGGATAATTCACCCCTCCACTTT.

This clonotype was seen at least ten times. The DNA of the CDR3 is TGCAGTGCCCCTAAAGAGGGGCAAACTAACTATGGCTACACCTTC. As protein: CSAPKEGQTNYGYTF. V usage is TRBV20-1 and J usage is TRBJ1-2; D might be TRBD1 (5 bases). The germline V gene encodes CDR1 DFQATT and CDR2 SNEGSKA (reference sequence). The V end was cut by 6 bases, the J end by 0 bases, with 17 bases between. The CDR3 extends over 15 amino acids.

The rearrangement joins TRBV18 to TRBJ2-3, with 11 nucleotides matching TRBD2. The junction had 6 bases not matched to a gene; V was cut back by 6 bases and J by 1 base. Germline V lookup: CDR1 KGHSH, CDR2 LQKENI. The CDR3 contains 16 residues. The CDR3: CASSFTTSGGTDTQYF. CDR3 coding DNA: TGTGCCAGCTCTTTCACGACTAGCGGGGGCACAGATACGCAGTATTTT.

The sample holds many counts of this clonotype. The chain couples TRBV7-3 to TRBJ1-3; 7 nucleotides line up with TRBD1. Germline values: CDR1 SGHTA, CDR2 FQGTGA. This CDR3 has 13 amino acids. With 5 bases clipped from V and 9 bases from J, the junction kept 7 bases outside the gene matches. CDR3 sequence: CASSVGQASTIYF. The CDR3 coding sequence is TGTGCCAGCAGCGTTGGACAGGCGAGCACCATATATTTT. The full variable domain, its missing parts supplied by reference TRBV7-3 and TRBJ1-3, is GAGVSQTPSNKVTEKGKYVELRCDPISGHTALYWYRQSLGQGPEFLIYFQGTGAADDSGLPNDRFFAVRPEGSVSTLKIQRTERGDSAVYLCASSVGQASTIYFGEGSWLTVV.

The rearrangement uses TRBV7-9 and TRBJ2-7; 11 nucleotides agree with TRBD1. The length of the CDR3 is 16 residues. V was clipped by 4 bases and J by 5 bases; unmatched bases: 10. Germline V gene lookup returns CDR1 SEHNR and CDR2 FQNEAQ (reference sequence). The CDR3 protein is CASSSGQGAVFDEQYF. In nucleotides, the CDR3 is TGTGCCAGCAGCTCTGGACAGGGGGCGGTATTCGACGAGCAGTACTTC.

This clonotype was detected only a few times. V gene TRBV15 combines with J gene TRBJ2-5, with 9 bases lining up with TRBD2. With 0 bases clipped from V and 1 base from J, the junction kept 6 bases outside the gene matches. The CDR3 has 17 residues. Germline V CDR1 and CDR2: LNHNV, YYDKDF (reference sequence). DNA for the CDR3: TGTGCCACCAGCAGAGAAGTAGCGGGGGCCGCCCAAGAGACCCAGTACTTC. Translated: CATSREVAGAAQETQYF.

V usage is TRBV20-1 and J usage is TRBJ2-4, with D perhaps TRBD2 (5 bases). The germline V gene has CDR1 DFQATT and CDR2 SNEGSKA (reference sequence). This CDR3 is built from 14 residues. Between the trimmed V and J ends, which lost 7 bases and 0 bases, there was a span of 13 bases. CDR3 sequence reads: CSVSGGLAKNIQYF. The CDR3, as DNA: TGCAGTGTCAGTGGCGGGTTAGCCAAAAACATTCAGTACTTC.

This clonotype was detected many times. CDR3 sequence: CASSYSLGSNQPQHF. DNA of the CDR3: TGTGCCAGCAGTTACTCGTTGGGCAGCAATCAGCCCCAGCATTTT. The chain links TRBV6-5 to TRBJ1-5; no clear D gene. In germline, CDR1 is MNHEY, CDR2 SVGAGI. The CDR3 loop spans 15 amino acids. Deletions cut 0 bases from V and 1 base from J, with 7 bases between.

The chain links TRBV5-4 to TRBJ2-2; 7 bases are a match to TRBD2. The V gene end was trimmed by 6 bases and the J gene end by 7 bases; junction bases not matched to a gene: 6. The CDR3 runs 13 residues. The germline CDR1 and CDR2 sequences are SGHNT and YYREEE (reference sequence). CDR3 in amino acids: CASTWGRGGELFF. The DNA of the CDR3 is TGTGCCAGCACCTGGGGGAGGGGCGGGGAGCTGTTTTTT.

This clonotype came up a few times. CDR3 nucleotide sequence: TGTGCCAGCAGCTTAGTTTCAGCGGGGGGCACAGATACGCAGTATTTT. The encoded protein is CASSLVSAGGTDTQYF. The chain employs TRBV7-2 and TRBJ2-3; 8 bases agree with TRBD2. The CDR3 is 16 amino acids. With 1 base clipped from V and 1 base from J, the junction kept 4 bases outside the gene matches. Germline-derived CDR1 and CDR2 are SGHTA and FQGNSA.

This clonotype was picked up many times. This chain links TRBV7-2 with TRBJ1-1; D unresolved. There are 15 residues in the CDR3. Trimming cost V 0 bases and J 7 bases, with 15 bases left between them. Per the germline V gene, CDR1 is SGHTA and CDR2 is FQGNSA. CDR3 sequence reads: CASSLAAGLGFEAFF. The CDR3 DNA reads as TGTGCCAGCAGCTTAGCGGCGGGGTTGGGCTTTGAAGCTTTCTTT.